The clone carrying this T cell receptor (beta chain) was detected a few times. The antigen remains unidentified. The sample has other DNA sequences that encode this CDR3 too. The CDR3 loop spans 13 amino acids. The germline V gene encodes CDR1 SGHTA and CDR2 FQGNSA. Trimming took off 5 bases at V and 3 bases at J, with 8 bases between the two ends. This sample was included in a study of beta chain features in type 1 diabetes. Points from the study as a whole: There was a moderate but significant shortening of TCRB CDR3s in all four CD4+ subsets of Type 1 diabetes patients.

Every bit of the isolated RNA underwent reverse transcription, so sequencing read expressed TCRB transcripts. Repertoires were generated with immunoSEQ multiplex PCR, while TCRdb's copy carries only in-frame clones and drops some. Among under 400,000 clones listed, roughly 13% were seen once. CD45RO/CCR7/CD25/CD127/CD95/CD27 separated CD4+ naive, central memory, regulatory and stem cell-like memory cells by sorting. The clonotype was recovered from a man in his late teens or twenties in good health. This rearrangement joins TRBV7-2 to TRBJ1-5, with D unclear. Sequenced: naive CD4+ T cells from blood. CDR3 bases: TGTGCCAGCAGCGGGCAGTCCAATCAGCCCCAGCATTTT. Encoded protein: CASSGQSNQPQHF.